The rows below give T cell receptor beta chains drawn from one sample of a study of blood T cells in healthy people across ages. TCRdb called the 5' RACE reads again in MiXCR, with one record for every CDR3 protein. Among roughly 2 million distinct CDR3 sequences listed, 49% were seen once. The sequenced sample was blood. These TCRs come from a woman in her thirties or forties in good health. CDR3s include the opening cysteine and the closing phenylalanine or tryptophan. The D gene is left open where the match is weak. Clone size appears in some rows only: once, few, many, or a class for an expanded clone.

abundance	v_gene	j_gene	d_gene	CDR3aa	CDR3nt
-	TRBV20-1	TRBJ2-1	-	CSAIRLVSLPNEQFF	TGCAGTGCTATCAGACTAGTTAGTCTTCCCAATGAGCAGTTCTTC
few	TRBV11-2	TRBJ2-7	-	CASSLGTTDRYEQYF	TGTGCCAGCAGCTTAGGGACCACGGACCGGTACGAGCAGTACTTC
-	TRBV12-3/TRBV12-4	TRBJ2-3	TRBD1	CASSSRKQGSPDTQYF	TGTGCCAGCAGTTCGCGAAAACAGGGGAGCCCAGATACGCAGTATTTT
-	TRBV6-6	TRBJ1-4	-	CASSFQGATNEKLFF	TGTGCCAGCAGTTTCCAGGGAGCAACTAATGAAAAACTGTTTTTT
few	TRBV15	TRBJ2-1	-	CATSRVGGSYNEQFF	TGTGCCACCAGCAGAGTCGGGGGCTCCTACAATGAGCAGTTCTTC
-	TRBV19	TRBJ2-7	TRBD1	CARRQGNNEQYF	TGTGCCAGGCGACAGGGGAATAACGAGCAGTACTTC
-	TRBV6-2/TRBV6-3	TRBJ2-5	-	CASSYTSEGTQYF	TGTGCCAGCAGTTACACCTCGGAGGGGACCCAGTACTTC
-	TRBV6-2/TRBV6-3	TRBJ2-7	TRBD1	CASSHRGRAEQYF	TGTGCCAGCAGCCACAGGGGAAGGGCCGAGCAGTACTTC
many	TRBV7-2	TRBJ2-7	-	CASSPYSTDYEQYF	TGTGCCAGCAGCCCGTACTCCACCGACTACGAGCAGTACTTC
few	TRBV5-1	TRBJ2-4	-	CASSLARWELTKNIQYF	TGCGCCAGCAGCTTGGCCAGATGGGAGCTAACCAAAAACATTCAGTACTTC
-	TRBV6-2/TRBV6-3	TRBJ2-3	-	CASRPFAGSTDTQYF	TGTGCCAGCAGACCATTTGCGGGGAGCACAGATACGCAGTATTTT
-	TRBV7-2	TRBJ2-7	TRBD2	CASSMTSGLSSYEQYF	TGTGCCAGCAGCATGACGTCGGGACTATCCTCCTACGAGCAGTACTTC
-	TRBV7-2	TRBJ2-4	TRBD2	CASSSAGGTLSLAKNIQYF	TGTGCCAGCAGCTCAGCCGGGGGGACCTTAAGCCTAGCCAAAAACATTCAGTACTTC
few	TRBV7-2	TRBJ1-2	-	CASSLAGRVSYGYTF	TGTGCCAGCAGCTTAGCCGGCAGGGTTAGCTATGGCTACACCTTC
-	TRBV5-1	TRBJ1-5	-	CASSLEPASNRPQHF	TGCGCCAGCAGCTTGGAGCCGGCGAGCAATCGGCCCCAGCATTTT
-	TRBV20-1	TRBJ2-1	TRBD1	CRAQGAGETQFF	TGCAGGGCACAGGGGGCGGGAGAGACCCAGTTCTTC
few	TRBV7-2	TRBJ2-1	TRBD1	CASSSTGTGGNEQFF	TGTGCCAGCAGCTCAACCGGGACAGGGGGAAATGAGCAGTTCTTC
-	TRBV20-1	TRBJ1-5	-	CSAKVAATTIEPQHF	TGCAGTGCTAAGGTGGCAGCGACGACGATAGAGCCCCAGCATTTT
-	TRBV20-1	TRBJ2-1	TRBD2	CSARRGGSYSEQFF	TGCAGTGCTAGACGGGGGGGCTCCTACAGTGAGCAGTTCTTC
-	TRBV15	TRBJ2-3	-	CATSSSQGPSTDTQYF	TGTGCCACCAGCAGTTCCCAGGGCCCTAGCACAGATACGCAGTATTTT
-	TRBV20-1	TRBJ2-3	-	CSARSPGARPDTQYF	TGCAGTGCTAGGTCACCGGGGGCTCGCCCAGATACGCAGTATTTT
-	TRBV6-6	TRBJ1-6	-	CASSYSAGRNSPLHF	TGTGCCAGCAGTTACTCCGCAGGTCGGAATTCACCCCTCCACTTT
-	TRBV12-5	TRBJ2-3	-	CASGLDLPTDTQYF	TGTGCTAGTGGTTTGGACCTCCCCACAGATACGCAGTATTTT
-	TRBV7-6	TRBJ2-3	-	CASSPHKGRDTQYF	TGTGCCAGCAGCCCGCATAAGGGTCGGGATACGCAGTATTTT
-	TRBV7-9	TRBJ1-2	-	CASSLVVMEGYTF	TGTGCCAGCAGCTTAGTGGTTATGGAAGGCTACACCTTC
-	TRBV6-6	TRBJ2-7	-	CASKVYVGREQYF	TGTGCCAGCAAGGTTTATGTGGGGCGCGAGCAGTACTTC
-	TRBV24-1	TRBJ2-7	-	CATSETEYEQYF	TGTGCCACCAGTGAAACAGAATACGAGCAGTACTTC
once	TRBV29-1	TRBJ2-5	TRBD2	CSAAGPRTRETQYF	TGCAGCGCAGCGGGACCGAGGACGCGGGAGACCCAGTACTTC
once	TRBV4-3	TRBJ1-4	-	CASSHTLTNEKLFF	TGCGCCAGCAGCCATACACTAACTAATGAAAAACTGTTTTTT
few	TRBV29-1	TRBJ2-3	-	CSVGPETSSTDTQYF	TGCAGCGTCGGACCAGAGACCTCTAGCACAGATACGCAGTATTTT
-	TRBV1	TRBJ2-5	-	CTSSPWTSGGQETQYF	TGCACCAGCAGCCCCTGGACTAGCGGGGGACAAGAGACCCAGTACTTC
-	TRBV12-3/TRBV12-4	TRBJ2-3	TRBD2	CASSLDQRDTDTQYF	TGTGCCAGCAGTTTAGACCAGCGGGACACAGATACGCAGTATTTT
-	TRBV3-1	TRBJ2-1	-	CGSSPGPVRNEQFF	TGTGGCAGCAGCCCGGGACCTGTACGGAATGAGCAGTTCTTC